The 27 T cell receptor beta chains listed next were all sequenced from one sample in a study of blood T cells in healthy people across ages. Through a sample-barcoded 5' primer and a J-beta primer mix, a second PCR was run for roughly 6 to 11 cycles. TCRdb re-analysed the 5' RACE reads in MiXCR, keeping a single row per CDR3 protein. The profile shows approximately 760,000 distinct CDR3 sequences, around 25% of them singletons. These data also formed part of another study, on T cells of mothers and their children.

Sequenced material: blood. These receptor sequences come from a boy younger than 18 in good health.

The V and J genes are TRBV7-2 and TRBJ2-1, with a weak D call TRBD2 (5 bases). The CDR3 is 16 amino acids. V dropped 6 bases and J dropped 2 bases, with 17 bases sitting between them. The V gene's germline CDR1 is SGHTA and CDR2 FQGNSA. CDR3 in amino acids: CASSRVLGNTYNEQFF. As DNA, the CDR3 is TGTGCCAGCAGTAGGGTACTAGGGAATACCTACAATGAGCAGTTCTTC. Using reference TRBV7-2 and TRBJ2-1 for the parts outside the CDR3, the full variable domain is GAGVSQSPSNKVTEKGKDVELRCDPISGHTALYWYRQSLGQGLEFLIYFQGNSAPDKSGLPSDRFSAERTGGSVSTLTIQRTQQEDSAVYLCASSRVLGNTYNEQFFGPGTRLTVL.

This clonotype was picked up a small number of times. The chain uses TRBV11-2 and TRBJ2-7, with D uncertain. CDR3 size: 14 residues. Germline CDR1 is SGHAT and CDR2 is FQNNGV. Trimming took off 1 base at V and 2 bases at J, with 9 bases between the two ends. CDR3 bases: TGTGCCAGCAGCTTAGGCGGCATAACCTACGAGCAGTACTTC. It codes for CASSLGGITYEQYF.

The CDR3 nucleotides read TGTGCCAGTAGACCAACAGGGGTTGAAAGTTCTATGGCCCTTAACTATGGCTACACCTTC. Translated: CASRPTGVESSMALNYGYTF. This sequence joins TRBV19 and TRBJ1-2; 7 bases align to TRBD1. V lost 6 bases to trimming and J lost 1 base; unmatched junction nucleotides: 23. Looked up from germline, CDR1 is LNHDA and CDR2 is SQIVND (reference sequence). The CDR3 loop spans 20 amino acids.

The CDR3 nucleotides are TGTGCCAGCGGCAGATCTCCGGATTCCTACGAGCAGTACTTC. Protein: CASGRSPDSYEQYF. This chain connects TRBV6-5 to TRBJ2-5; no clear D. The DNA end is more similar to TRBJ2-7, so the J call may be wrong. Germline V gene sequence: CDR1 MNHEY, CDR2 SVGAGI. This CDR3 comprises 14 residues.

This sequence joins TRBV7-2 and TRBJ2-4, with D possibly TRBD1 on 5 matching bases. Trimming cost V 5 bases and J 3 bases, with 17 bases left between them. The CDR3 has 16 residues. Germline CDR1 reads SGHTA; CDR2 reads FQGNSA. DNA of the CDR3: TGTGCCAGCAGCCCAGGGTGGGGCGTCGGCAAAAACATTCAGTACTTC. Translating it yields CASSPGWGVGKNIQYF.

The rearrangement uses TRBV7-9 and TRBJ1-1; D gene unclear. Looked up from germline, CDR1 is SEHNR and CDR2 is FQNEAQ (reference sequence). CDR3 size: 14 residues. V dropped 5 bases and J dropped 4 bases, with 14 bases sitting between them. As DNA, the CDR3 is TGTGCCAGCAGCGGTACTTCAAGGGCCACTGAAGCTTTCTTT. Its protein is CASSGTSRATEAFF.

The chain uses TRBV5-1 and TRBJ2-7, with 8 positions matching TRBD1. There are 15 residues in the CDR3. Losses at the gene ends were 3 bases for V and 1 base for J; bases not matched to a gene: 6. Germline values: CDR1 SGHRS, CDR2 YFSETQ. This CDR3 reads CASSSTGEQSYEQYF. CDR3 nucleotide sequence: TGCGCCAGCAGCTCGACAGGGGAACAATCCTACGAGCAGTACTTC.

The rearrangement uses TRBV13 and TRBJ2-5; no firm D call. TRBJ2-1 matches the DNA end more closely, so the J call is doubtful. The CDR3 consists of 15 residues. Germline V gives CDR1 PRHDT, CDR2 FYEKMQ (reference sequence). Here the CDR3 DNA reads TGTGCCAGCAGCTTAGTTCTTACACCGACAAATGAGCAGTTCTTC. This sequence encodes CASSLVLTPTNEQFF.

This clonotype appeared a few times. J is TRBJ1-6 and V is TRBV6-5; 7 bases fit TRBD1. Trimming at V came to 7 bases and at J to 10 bases, leaving 10 bases not matched to a gene. The length of the CDR3 is 14 residues. Per germline, CDR1 MNHEY and CDR2 SVGAGI. CDR3 bases: TGTGCCAGCACATCGGGACAGCTTGGGTCACCCCTCCACTTT. This translates into CASTSGQLGSPLHF.

The chain links TRBV6-5 to TRBJ2-5; D might be TRBD1 or TRBD2, each matching 5 bases. The end of the DNA fits TRBJ2-7 better, so the J call may be wrong. The CDR3 sequence is 11 residues long. Germline V gene data show CDR1 as MNHEY and CDR2 as SVGAGI. In DNA, the CDR3 is TGTGCCAGCTATGGGGGCTACGAGCAGTACTTC. Its translation is CASYGGYEQYF.

This clonotype has more than one count but fewer than ten. This sequence joins TRBV10-3 and TRBJ2-7; D perhaps matches TRBD2 (5 bases). Per germline, CDR1 ENHRY and CDR2 SYGVKD. This CDR3 is 15 amino acids long. V was shortened by 10 bases and J by 5 bases, with 24 bases between the two germline ends. DNA of the CDR3: TGTGCCACCGGGGTAGTGGATAGACTTTCTAACGAGCAGTACTTC. It yields the protein CATGVVDRLSNEQYF.

The chain combines TRBV6-2 or TRBV6-3 with TRBJ2-7; D is possibly TRBD1 (6 bases). V shed 7 bases and J shed 5 bases, with 24 bases lying between them. In germline, CDR1 is MNHEY, CDR2 SVGEGT. The CDR3 is 16 amino acids. The CDR3 DNA reads TGTGCCAGCACCCACGGGTTGGGGGCGCAAGGGAACGAGCAGTACTTC. It specifies CASTHGLGAQGNEQYF.

The chain links TRBV9 to TRBJ2-7, with TRBD2 matching 9 bases. Germline V lookup: CDR1 SGDLS, CDR2 YYNGEE. V was clipped by 3 bases and J by 7 bases; unmatched bases: 5. The CDR3 is 13 amino acids. The CDR3 bases are TGTGCCAGCAGCGGAGGCGGGAGGGGAGAGCAGTACTTC. This sequence encodes CASSGGGRGEQYF.

The genes are TRBV29-1 and TRBJ2-5; D might be TRBD1 (6 bases). The DNA end is a closer match to TRBJ2-7, so the J assignment may be wrong. The CDR3 runs 14 residues. CDR1 is SQVTM and CDR2 is ANQGSEA in the germline V gene. The DNA for the CDR3 is TGCAGCGTTGAATGGCTGGGACAACCCTACGAGCAGTACTTC. It translates to CSVEWLGQPYEQYF.

This clonotype has more than one count but fewer than ten. This rearrangement joins TRBV7-2 to TRBJ1-2; no firm D call. Per the germline V gene, CDR1 is SGHTA and CDR2 is FQGNSA. The CDR3 consists of 16 residues. V lost 4 bases to trimming and J lost 0 bases, with 15 bases between them. The chain's CDR3 is CASSSSRKSANYGYTF. DNA of the CDR3: TGTGCCAGCAGCTCGAGTAGGAAGTCAGCTAACTATGGCTACACCTTC. The complete variable domain, with remaining parts taken from reference TRBV7-2 and TRBJ1-2, reads GAGVSQSPSNKVTEKGKDVELRCDPISGHTALYWYRQSLGQGLEFLIYFQGNSAPDKSGLPSDRFSAERTGGSVSTLTIQRTQQEDSAVYLCASSSSRKSANYGYTFGSGTRLTVV.

This clonotype came up a few times. V is TRBV7-9 and J is TRBJ2-7, with 8 bases identical to TRBD2. CDR1 is SEHNR, CDR2 FQNEAQ, per germline (reference sequence). This CDR3 has 17 residues. V was clipped by 5 bases and J by 2 bases; unmatched bases: 14. The CDR3 DNA is TGTGCCAGCAGCCCGGGGGGGACTCGGTCACAAACCTACGAGCAGTACTTC. Encoded protein: CASSPGGTRSQTYEQYF.

The gene calls are TRBV2 and TRBJ2-7, with 7 positions matching TRBD2. The CDR3 is made up of 14 amino acids. The V segment lost 2 bases and the J segment 6 bases; nucleotides outside the gene matches: 7. Germline CDR1 reads SNHLY; CDR2 reads FYNNEI. CDR3 loop: CASSERGGIGEQYF. As DNA, the CDR3 is TGTGCCAGCAGTGAACGCGGGGGAATCGGCGAGCAGTACTTC.

The CDR3 coding sequence is TGTGCCAGCGGAGGGCCCTACAATGAGCAGTTCTTC. Its protein is CASGGPYNEQFF. V is TRBV7-9 and J is TRBJ2-1; weak D call: TRBD2 (6 bases). With 8 bases removed from V and 2 bases from J, the gap between germline ends came to 7 bases. The CDR3 runs to 12 residues. Germline CDR1 reads SEHNR; CDR2 reads FQNEAQ (reference sequence).

The genes are TRBV3-1 and TRBJ2-4; TRBD1 matches at 7 bases. There are 14 residues in the CDR3. Germline V gives CDR1 LGHDT, CDR2 YNNKEL (reference sequence). The V gene end was trimmed by 7 bases and the J gene end by 1 base; junction bases not matched to a gene: 4. CDR3 sequence reads: CASIKTGAKNIQYF. The CDR3 DNA sequence: TGTGCCAGCATCAAGACAGGGGCCAAAAACATTCAGTACTTC.

The chain joins TRBV6-1 to TRBJ2-3, with D hard to call. Germline V gene lookup returns CDR1 MNHNS and CDR2 SASEGT. V was pared by 2 bases and J by 6 bases, with 15 bases between. The CDR3 extends over 15 amino acids. As DNA, the CDR3 is TGTGCCAGCAGTGAAAACAATGCTTTCGGGGATACGCAGTATTTT. Amino acid sequence: CASSENNAFGDTQYF.

The chain carries TRBV12-3 or TRBV12-4 and TRBJ1-4, with D maybe TRBD1 (5 bases). The CDR3 runs to 16 residues. Trimming left V 6 bases short and J 0 bases short, with 14 bases between. CDR3 loop: CASSSSGSATNEKLFF. Here the CDR3 DNA reads TGTGCCAGCAGCTCATCAGGGTCTGCAACTAATGAAAAACTGTTTTTT.

On this clonotype itself: This likely comes from a read error, as the CDR3 has no conserved phenylalanine or tryptophan at its end. The chain is built from TRBV12-3 or TRBV12-4 and TRBJ2-3, with D hard to call. The CDR3 is 12 residues long. The CDR3 loop reads CASSTITDMQYS. DNA of the CDR3: TGTGCCAGCAGCACTATCACAGATATGCAGTATTCT.

The chain recombines TRBV3-1 with TRBJ2-5; D unclear. The DNA end is more similar to TRBJ2-1, so the J call may be wrong. Per the germline V gene, CDR1 is LGHDT and CDR2 is YNNKEL (reference sequence). The CDR3 is 13 amino acids. In DNA form, the CDR3 reads TGTGCCAGCACCAGCGACTTTTACAATGAGCAGTTCTTC. Its translation: CASTSDFYNEQFF.

This clonotype was counted only a few times. The chain couples TRBV28 to TRBJ1-1, with a weak D call TRBD1 (6 bases). This CDR3 is 14 amino acids long. The V end lost 6 bases, the J end lost 1 base, and 12 bases lay between the germline ends. CDR1 and CDR2 from the germline V gene are MDHEN and SYDVKM. The CDR3 bases are TGTGCCAGCAGCCTCGGGACACCGAACACTGAAGCTTTCTTT. This codes for CASSLGTPNTEAFF.

The chain is built from TRBV6-1 and TRBJ2-3; either TRBD1 or TRBD2 may fit D (6 bases each). CDR3 length equals 15 residues. Germline V gene lookup returns CDR1 MNHNS and CDR2 SASEGT. V lost 3 bases and J 4 bases, leaving 14 bases between the germline ends. The CDR3 nucleotides are TGTGCCAGCAGTGACGGGTGGGGGGCGGCAGATACGCAGTATTTT. Its protein product is CASSDGWGAADTQYF.

This clonotype has just a few counts. The rearrangement links TRBV3-1 to TRBJ2-5; 12 bases match TRBD2. The J call may be faulty, since TRBJ2-7 better matches the DNA end. Germline V CDR1 and CDR2: LGHDT, YNNKEL (reference sequence). This CDR3 has 17 residues. Here the CDR3 DNA reads TGTGCCAGCAGCCAAGTCAAACTAGCGGGAGGCTTTTACGAGCAGTACTTC. Its protein product is CASSQVKLAGGFYEQYF.

J is TRBJ2-5 and V is TRBV20-1; D not resolved. Germline V gives CDR1 DFQATT, CDR2 SNEGSKA (reference sequence). V lost 5 bases to trimming and J lost 5 bases, with 18 bases between them. CDR3 length equals 14 residues. The CDR3 bases are TGCAGTGCTGAGGTTGACTTTTTCCGGGAGACCCAGTACTTC. Its translation: CSAEVDFFRETQYF.